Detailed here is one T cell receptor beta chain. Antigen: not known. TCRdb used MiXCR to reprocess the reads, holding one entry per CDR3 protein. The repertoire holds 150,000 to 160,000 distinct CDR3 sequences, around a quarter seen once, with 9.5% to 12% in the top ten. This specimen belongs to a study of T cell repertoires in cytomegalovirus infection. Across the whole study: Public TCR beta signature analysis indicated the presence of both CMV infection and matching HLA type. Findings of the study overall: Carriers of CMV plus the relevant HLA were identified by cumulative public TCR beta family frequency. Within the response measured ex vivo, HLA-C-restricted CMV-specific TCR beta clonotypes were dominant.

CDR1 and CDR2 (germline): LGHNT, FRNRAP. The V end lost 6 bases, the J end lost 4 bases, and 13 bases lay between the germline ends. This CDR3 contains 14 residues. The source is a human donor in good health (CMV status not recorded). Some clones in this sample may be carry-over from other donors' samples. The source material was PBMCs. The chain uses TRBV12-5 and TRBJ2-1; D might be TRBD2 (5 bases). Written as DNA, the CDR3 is TGTGCTAGTGGCCAGGACTCGGTATACAATGAGCAGTTCTTC. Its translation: CASGQDSVYNEQFF.